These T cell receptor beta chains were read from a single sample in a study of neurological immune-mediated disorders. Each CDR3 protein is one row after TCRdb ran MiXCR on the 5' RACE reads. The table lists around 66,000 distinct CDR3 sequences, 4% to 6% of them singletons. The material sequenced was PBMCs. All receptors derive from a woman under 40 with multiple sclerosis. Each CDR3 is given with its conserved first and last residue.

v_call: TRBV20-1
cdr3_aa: CSAKTQNYEQYF

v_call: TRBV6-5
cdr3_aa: CASSTRTGGEYEQYF

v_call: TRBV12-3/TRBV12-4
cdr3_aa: CASSGRGSGDQETQYF

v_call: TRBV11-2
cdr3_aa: CASSLMGQGHTGELFF

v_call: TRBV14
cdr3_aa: CASSQDPHRVEQYF

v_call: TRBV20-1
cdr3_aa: CSARDQGSVQWPNQPQHF

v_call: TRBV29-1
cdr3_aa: CSVEVGGNEQFF

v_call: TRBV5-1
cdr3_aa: CASSMDGSGNQPQHF

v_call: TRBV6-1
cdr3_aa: CASESSLSYEQYF

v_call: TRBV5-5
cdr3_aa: CASSLVQGVNSPLHF

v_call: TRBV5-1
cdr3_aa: CASSLDRRGTGELFF

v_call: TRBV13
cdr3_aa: CASSPGAEETQYF

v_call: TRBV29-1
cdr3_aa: CSVEGTDDEKLFF

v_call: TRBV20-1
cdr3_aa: CSARAEGAGYEQYF

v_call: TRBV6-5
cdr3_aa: CASSYSGSEQFF

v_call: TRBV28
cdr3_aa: CASSPPQSGPQHF

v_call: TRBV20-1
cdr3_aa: CSASRGGTPSGANVLTF

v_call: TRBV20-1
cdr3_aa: CSARVPAGSTEAFF

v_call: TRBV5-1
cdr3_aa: CASSLGGYGNTIYF

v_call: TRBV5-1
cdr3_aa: CASRNRRATDTQYF

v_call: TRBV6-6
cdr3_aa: CASRAQPNEKLFF

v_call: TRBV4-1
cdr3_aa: CASSQGPGQRGNTIYF

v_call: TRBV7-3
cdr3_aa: CASSSPRNPVNYGYTF

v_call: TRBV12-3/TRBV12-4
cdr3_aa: CASNGQGMNTEAFF

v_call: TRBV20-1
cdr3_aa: CSAAGTQYGYTF

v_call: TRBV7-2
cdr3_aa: CASSLVAGANQPQNF

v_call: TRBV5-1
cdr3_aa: CASSFGDRAQETQYF

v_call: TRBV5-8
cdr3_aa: CASSSGVSGNTIYF

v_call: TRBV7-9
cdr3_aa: CASSPAGGKGIAYEQYF

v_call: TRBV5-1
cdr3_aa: CASSIRTGGRGTEAFF

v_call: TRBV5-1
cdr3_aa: CASSYLGDELNEKLFF

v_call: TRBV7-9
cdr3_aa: CASSPMDSREQYF

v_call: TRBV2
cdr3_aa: CASSSQGGPSQPQHF

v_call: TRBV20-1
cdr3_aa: CSAPLGGSNQPQNF